The text below deals with one T cell receptor (beta chain). What antigen it recognizes has not been identified. No base quality values were provided; no much bigger clone lies one nucleotide off. These data belong to a study of blood T cell repertoires in COVID-19 (dated by TCRdb to the early 2020s). With respect to the entire study: Samples covering the acute and convalescent phases of COVID-19 were provided by collaborators in the United States, Italy and Spain. The prospective study material was composed of cDNA or gDNA derived from T cells, B-cell-depleted T cells, or PBMCs. Where HLA class I and class II types were available, the types were taken from metadata supplied by the sample provider, not from assay-based typing. Subjects who had been exposed to COVID-19, were actively infected with it, or had recovered from it provided the deeply sampled blood TCRbeta repertoires that made up the dataset. Samples came from the ongoing ImmuneRACE study (first 160 participants) plus 1,254 subjects from 6 global collaborators. A de-identified subject ID, COVID-19 status, age in years and sex were almost always included in the sample metadata. The repertoires were released in a freely available public database intended as a resource for research on the immune response to SARS-CoV-2.

From the cysteine up to the phenylalanine, the CDR3 has a length of 13 residues. Just the 39-base CDR3 DNA is kept, in frame starting at base 1. V loses 3 bases of germline sequence and J loses 3 bases, and the interval between the two ends is 10 bases. As encoded in the germline V gene (reference sequence), CDR1 is DFQATT while CDR2 is SNEGSKA. Each collaborating institution followed its own protocols to collect whole blood in K2EDTA tubes. For TCRbeta analysis, collaborators shipped samples as frozen whole blood, isolated PBMCs, or DNA extracted from either of those sample types. The study at large found these results: Clinical and demographic metadata were provided uncurated, with the amount varying by source and participant.

The immunoSEQ Assay, a bias-controlled multiplex PCR, was used to amplify TCRbeta CDR3 regions from genomic DNA. On the authors' methods: The number of nucleated cells in each sample was estimated by amplification of reference gene primers within the assay. To quantify the absolute abundance of each unique TCRbeta CDR3 rearrangement, sequence reads were collapsed and filtered. For each sample, productive Simpson clonality was calculated as the square root of Simpson's diversity index over productive rearrangements. What TCRdb holds here is the immuneACCESS table cut down to in-frame rearrangements. Part of the clones is not present; checked against another copy, under half of the missing clones reflect an unresolved V gene, and the others are unexplained. From that table come the V and J calls and clone size; the DNA was used to work out D and trimming. Within this sample are over 350,000 clones, with 70% to 90% of them counted one time only. The ten largest clonotypes hold under 1.5% of the sample.

Specimen: peripheral blood. This TCR was sampled from a woman in her 30s with active or convalescent COVID-19. The chain is made from TRBV20-1 and TRBJ2-3; the D segment could be TRBD2, given 6 matching bases. DNA sequence: TGCAGTGCTAGTAGCGGAGTGACAGATACGCAGTATTTT. It codes for CSASSGVTDTQYF.